The clone carrying this T cell receptor beta chain showed up many times. The antigen remains unidentified. These data are taken from a study of identical twins. Overall study findings and caveats: Twin pairs' shared out-of-frame alpha sequences were enriched in low generation probability.

V lost 8 bases, J lost 4 bases, and 18 bases stayed unmatched. Germline lookup yields CDR1 MDHEN and CDR2 SYDVKM. There are 17 residues in the CDR3. Template switching, a step in the protocol, added a universal primer site, and cDNA carried unique molecular identifiers. MiXCR was run by TCRdb on the 5' RACE reads, yielding one entry per CDR3 protein. The sample lists fewer than 650,000 distinct CDR3 sequences; less than 9% were seen once. These data were likewise used in another study, on yellow fever vaccine responses in identical twins.

This receptor was obtained from a young woman in good health. The gene calls are TRBV28 and TRBJ2-5, with 8 bases that match TRBD2. Input material: PBMCs. The CDR3 nucleotides are TGTGCCAGCGGTGTTGTAGCGGGAATCGCCGTGAGAGAGACCCAGTACTTC. Translated, it gives CASGVVAGIAVRETQYF.